This T cell receptor beta chain was sequenced during a study of early T cells in non-severe SARS-CoV-2 infection. Overall study: Bulk RNA taken from unsorted whole blood was sequenced, leaving chains unpaired.

The V gene lost 1 base and the J gene lost 2 bases, with 9 bases spanning the gap. Germline CDR1 reads SEHNR; CDR2 reads FQNEAQ (reference sequence). This CDR3 has 15 residues. The study, taken as a whole, reports: The VDJdb matching leaned toward anti-spike CD8 responses and overlooked private and CD4 specificities.

This clonotype came up many times. Its antigen is not known. Each single cDNA molecule received a unique molecular identifier. TCRdb used MiXCR to reprocess the 5' RACE reads, holding one entry per CDR3 protein. The table lists about 54,000 distinct CDR3 sequences, under 7.5% of them singletons. This chain links TRBV7-9 with TRBJ1-3; weak D call: TRBD1 (5 bases). The clonotype was recovered from an adult who was a healthcare worker with PCR-confirmed SARS-CoV-2 infection or an uninfected control (not recorded which). Sequencing used whole blood, obtained at baseline. For the CDR3, the DNA is TGTGCCAGCAGCTTAGGGGGACCAGCTGGAAACACCATATATTTT. Amino acids: CASSLGGPAGNTIYF.